A single sample gave rise to the 19 T cell receptor beta chains below, sequenced in a study of CD4 T cells in relation to SARS-CoV-2 and coronaviruses. Only in-frame clones appear in the TCRdb table, and some are missing; sequencing was by immunoSEQ multiplex PCR. Here the sample spans 60,000 to 75,000 clones, approximately 95% being singletons. Before the COVID-19 pandemic, during about 2010-2018, CD4+ T cells were taken from unexposed donors. The sequenced sample was naive CD4+ T cells from PBMCs. The subset was: naive CD4+ T cells isolated by negative enrichment. All receptors derive from a human donor in good health.

The V gene is TRBV5-1, the J gene TRBJ2-7; D gene unclear. This CDR3 contains 15 residues. The germline V gene encodes CDR1 SGHRS and CDR2 YFSETQ. V was pared by 4 bases and J by 2 bases, with 16 bases between. Here the CDR3 DNA reads TGCGCCAGCAGCCTGGAAAAAGGAAAGACCTACGAGCAGTACTTC. Protein sequence: CASSLEKGKTYEQYF.

The chain carries TRBV6-1 and TRBJ1-1; D is perhaps TRBD1 (6 bases). The CDR3 is made up of 15 amino acids. Trimming took 1 base from V and 8 from J, leaving 17 bases between them. CDR1 is MNHNS, CDR2 SASEGT, per germline. CDR3 sequence (DNA): TGTGCCAGCAGTGAAGGGGGGCCCTGGGTCCTAGAAGCTTTCTTT. This encodes CASSEGGPWVLEAFF.

The rearrangement links TRBV30 to TRBJ2-2; D unclear. The CDR3 runs 12 residues. V was pared by 2 bases and J by 4 bases, with 5 bases between. The V gene's germline CDR1 is GTSNPN and CDR2 SVGIG (reference sequence). CDR3 protein: CAWSLGTGELFF. DNA of the CDR3: TGTGCCTGGAGTCTGGGCACCGGGGAGCTGTTTTTT.

The rearrangement links TRBV2 to TRBJ1-2, with 9 nucleotides matching TRBD1. Germline V gives CDR1 SNHLY, CDR2 FYNNEI. Trimming removed 8 bases from V and 4 bases from J; junction bases left unmatched: 5. This CDR3 has 13 amino acids. The CDR3 nucleotides are TGTGCCAGCCTCACAGGGGGCGGCTATGGCTACACCTTC. Translating gives CASLTGGGYGYTF.

The CDR3 coding sequence is TGTGCCAGCAGTTACGGCCGGTCCAGGATCACAGATACGCAGTATTTT. Translation: CASSYGRSRITDTQYF. This sequence joins TRBV6-6 and TRBJ2-3, with D unclear. CDR1 is MNHNY and CDR2 is SVGAGI in the germline V gene (reference sequence). The CDR3 contains 16 residues. The V gene lost 2 bases and the J gene lost 2 bases, with 14 bases spanning the gap.

The CDR3 sequence: CASSPRSPRQGINEQFF. CDR3 nucleotides: TGTGCCAGCTCACCACGCTCTCCTCGACAGGGAATCAATGAGCAGTTCTTC. The genes are TRBV18 and TRBJ2-1; TRBD1 aligns across 7 bases. Trimming at V came to 1 base and at J to 6 bases, leaving 12 bases not matched to a gene. Germline lookup yields CDR1 KGHSH and CDR2 LQKENI. This CDR3 region has 17 residues.

The chain recombines TRBV7-9 with TRBJ2-3; 7 positions agree with TRBD1. The germline gives CDR1 SEHNR, CDR2 FQNEAQ (reference sequence). Trimming cost V 1 base and J 0 bases; bases outside gene matches: 10. This CDR3 has 18 residues. CDR3 protein: CASSLVGGSRLSTDTQYF. The CDR3 DNA follows: TGTGCCAGCAGCTTAGTAGGGGGCAGCAGACTTAGCACAGATACGCAGTATTTT.

The chain links TRBV7-2 to TRBJ2-7, with 11 nucleotides matching TRBD1. This CDR3 comprises 14 residues. Trimming took 6 bases from V and 7 from J; bases not matched to a gene: 8. The germline gives CDR1 SGHTA, CDR2 FQGNSA. Written as DNA, the CDR3 is TGTGCCAGCAGGAACCCCGGGACAGGGGGAGAGCAGTACTTC. Translation: CASRNPGTGGEQYF. The variable domain in full, completed from reference TRBV7-2 and TRBJ2-7, reads GAGVSQSPSNKVTEKGKDVELRCDPISGHTALYWYRQSLGQGLEFLIYFQGNSAPDKSGLPSDRFSAERTGGSVSTLTIQRTQQEDSAVYLCASRNPGTGGEQYFGPGTRLTVT.

The chain couples TRBV28 to TRBJ1-6; possibly TRBD1 for D (5 bases). Germline V lookup: CDR1 MDHEN, CDR2 SYDVKM. V gave up 6 bases and J gave up 4 bases, with 16 bases separating them. This CDR3 spans 16 amino acids. CDR3 DNA: TGTGCCAGCAGCCCACTGGGGGGAAAGTATAATTCACCCCTCCACTTT. This gives the protein CASSPLGGKYNSPLHF.

The genes are TRBV5-1 and TRBJ2-5; 10 bases line up with TRBD2. The CDR3 is 15 residues long. V shed 0 bases, J shed 5 bases, and the junction held 4 bases outside the gene matches. The germline V gene encodes CDR1 SGHRS and CDR2 YFSETQ. The CDR3 bases are TGCGCCAGCAGCTTGGAAGCGGGGGGGTCCGAGACCCAGTACTTC. This gives the protein CASSLEAGGSETQYF.

The chain carries TRBV7-8 and TRBJ2-7; TRBD1 agrees at 10 bases. There are 15 residues in the CDR3. CDR1 and CDR2 (germline): SGHVS, FQNEAQ. The J segment lost 5 bases and the V segment lost 6 bases, leaving 10 bases of the junction unmatched. The CDR3 DNA reads TGTGCCAGCAGTAACTTAAGGGACAGGGGCAACGAGCAGTACTTC. Translating gives CASSNLRDRGNEQYF.

This clone occurred a few times. The chain employs TRBV2 and TRBJ1-3; unclear D gene. Germline values: CDR1 SNHLY, CDR2 FYNNEI. The germline V and J ends were trimmed by 8 bases and 4 bases, with 15 bases remaining between them. This CDR3 is 14 amino acids long. DNA of the CDR3: TGTGCCAGCTCCCCGACTGTGGTCGGAAACACCATATATTTT. This gives the protein CASSPTVVGNTIYF.

This chain uses TRBV15 with TRBJ2-5; perhaps TRBD2 as D (6 bases). Germline assignment: CDR1 LNHNV and CDR2 YYDKDF (reference sequence). This CDR3 has 14 amino acids. The V gene lost 3 bases and the J gene lost 9 bases, with 17 bases spanning the gap. This CDR3 reads CATSRDRDSRAQYF. The CDR3 nucleotides are TGTGCCACCAGCAGGGACCGGGACTCCCGGGCCCAGTACTTC.

This clone was found once. V usage is TRBV15 and J usage is TRBJ1-2, with D possibly matching TRBD1 (5 bases). CDR1 is LNHNV and CDR2 is YYDKDF in the germline V gene (reference sequence). This CDR3 comprises 12 residues. V dropped 1 base and J dropped 6 bases, with 6 bases sitting between them. Here the CDR3 DNA reads TGTGCCACCAGCAGAGGCAGGGATGGCTACACCTTC. Translation gives CATSRGRDGYTF. Combining the CDR3 with reference TRBV15 and TRBJ1-2 gives the whole variable domain DAMVIQNPRYQVTQFGKPVTLSCSQTLNHNVMYWYQQKSSQAPKLLFHYYDKDFNNEADTPDNFQSRRPNTSFCFLDIRSPGLGDTAMYLCATSRGRDGYTFGSGTRLTVV.

J is TRBJ1-2 and V is TRBV4-3; D is perhaps TRBD1 (5 bases). The CDR3 extends over 14 amino acids. V lost 0 bases and J lost 6, with 11 bases in between. The V gene's germline CDR1 is LGHNA and CDR2 YSLEER. This chain's CDR3 is CASSQERGFDGYTF. DNA of the CDR3: TGCGCCAGCAGCCAAGAAAGGGGATTTGATGGCTACACCTTC.

V usage is TRBV7-9 and J usage is TRBJ1-2; D unclear. The germline V gene encodes CDR1 SEHNR and CDR2 FQNEAQ (reference sequence). The CDR3 is 15 amino acids. Trimming removed 5 bases at V and 7 bases at J, with 20 bases between. The CDR3 protein is CASSPLGRVGSGYTF. CDR3 DNA sequence: TGTGCCAGCAGCCCCCTTGGTAGGGTTGGGTCTGGCTACACCTTC. Using reference TRBV7-9 and TRBJ1-2 for the parts outside the CDR3, the full variable domain is DTGVSQNPRHKITKRGQNVTFRCDPISEHNRLYWYRQTLGQGPEFLTYFQNEAQLEKSRLLSDRFSAERPKGSFSTLEIQRTEQGDSAMYLCASSPLGRVGSGYTFGSGTRLTVV.

The chain joins TRBV10-2 to TRBJ2-7, with D possibly TRBD2 on 6 matching bases. Germline values: CDR1 WSHSY, CDR2 SAAADI. This CDR3 spans 16 amino acids. V was cut by 3 bases and J by 0 bases, with 15 bases left in between. CDR3: CASSDAGPMGSYEQYF. CDR3 coding DNA: TGCGCCAGCAGTGATGCGGGACCAATGGGCTCCTACGAGCAGTACTTC.

To note about this clone: Other DNA sequences in this sample translate to the same CDR3. This chain joins TRBV10-3 and TRBJ2-7; the D gene could be TRBD1 or TRBD2 (5 bases each). This CDR3 has 15 amino acids. Germline V CDR1 and CDR2: ENHRY, SYGVKD. Trimming shortened V by 6 bases and J by 2 bases, and 17 bases separated the two germline ends. The CDR3 DNA sequence: TGTGCCATCAGCGGGACCAAACCGGCAACCTACGAGCAGTACTTC. This translates into CAISGTKPATYEQYF.

V usage is TRBV5-1 and J usage is TRBJ2-2; TRBD1 agrees at 7 bases. Germline V gene sequence: CDR1 SGHRS, CDR2 YFSETQ. This CDR3 has 15 amino acids. Trimming took 6 bases from V and 6 from J; bases not matched to a gene: 11. CDR3 loop: CASNSGGAWAGELFF. The CDR3 region has the DNA TGCGCCAGCAACTCAGGGGGAGCGTGGGCCGGGGAGCTGTTTTTT.